This T cell receptor (beta chain) was obtained from a study of tissue T cells after allogeneic stem cell transplantation. Trimming cost V 0 bases and J 2 bases, with 12 bases left between them. Germline CDR1 SGHRS, CDR2 YFSETQ. The CDR3 is 15 amino acids. The data were produced by immunoSEQ multiplex PCR, yet TCRdb's version contains in-frame clones alone and is incomplete. The repertoire consists of approximately 9,700 clones, with around 64% occurring once and the leading ten covering roughly 9%. The TCR was taken from a woman aged 18-55 years with breast cancer. The chain combines TRBV5-1 with TRBJ2-7; no reliable D call. The starting material was tissue from the ileum, obtained at autopsy. In DNA form, the CDR3 reads TGCGCCAGCAGCTTGGAGGTTCGGGTGGCCTACGAGCAGTACTTC. It translates to CASSLEVRVAYEQYF.